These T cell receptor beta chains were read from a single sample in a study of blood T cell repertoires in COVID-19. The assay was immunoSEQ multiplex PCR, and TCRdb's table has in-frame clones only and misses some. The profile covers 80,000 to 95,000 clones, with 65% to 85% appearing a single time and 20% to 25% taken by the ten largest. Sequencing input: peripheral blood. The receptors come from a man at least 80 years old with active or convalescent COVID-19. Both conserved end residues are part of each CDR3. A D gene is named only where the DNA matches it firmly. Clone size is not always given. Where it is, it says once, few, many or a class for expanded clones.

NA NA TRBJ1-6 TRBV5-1 TGCGCCAGCAGCTTGGGGGGGCGCATAGATTCACCCCTCCACTTT CASSLGGRIDSPLHF
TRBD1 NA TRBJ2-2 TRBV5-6 TGTGCCAGCAGCTTGGAAGGGTGGGGACAGCCGAACACCGGGGAGCTGTTTTTT CASSLEGWGQPNTGELFF
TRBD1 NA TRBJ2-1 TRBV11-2 TGTGCCAGCAGCGGACAGGGACAAAGAGAGTTCTTC CASSGQGQREFF
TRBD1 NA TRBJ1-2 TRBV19 TGTGCCAGTAGTATAGACAGGGGGAACTATGGCTACACCTTC CASSIDRGNYGYTF
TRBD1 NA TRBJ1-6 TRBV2 TGTGCCAGCATTCTACCGGGACAGGGTAATTCACCCCTCCACTTT CASILPGQGNSPLHF
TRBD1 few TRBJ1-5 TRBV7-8 TGTGCCAGCAGCGCTGGGGACAGGGGGCTTAATCAGCCCCAGCATTTT CASSAGDRGLNQPQHF
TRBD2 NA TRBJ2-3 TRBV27 TGTGCCAGCAGTAGCGGGGGGATCACAGATACGCAGTATTTT CASSSGGITDTQYF
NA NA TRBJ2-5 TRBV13 TGTGCCAGCAGCTTAGGTTCCGGCGGGACCCAGTACTTC CASSLGSGGTQYF
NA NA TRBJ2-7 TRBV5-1 TGCGCCAGCAGCGGCGGGACAGTTACTTCCGAGCAGTACTTC CASSGGTVTSEQYF
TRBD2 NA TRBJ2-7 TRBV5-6 TGTGCCAGCAGCATCCCGGGGGGGAGCTCCTACGAGCAGTACTTC CASSIPGGSSYEQYF
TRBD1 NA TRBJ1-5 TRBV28 TGTGCCAGCGCCCTCCGGGACAGCCTTTATAGCAATCAGCCCCAGCATTTT CASALRDSLYSNQPQHF